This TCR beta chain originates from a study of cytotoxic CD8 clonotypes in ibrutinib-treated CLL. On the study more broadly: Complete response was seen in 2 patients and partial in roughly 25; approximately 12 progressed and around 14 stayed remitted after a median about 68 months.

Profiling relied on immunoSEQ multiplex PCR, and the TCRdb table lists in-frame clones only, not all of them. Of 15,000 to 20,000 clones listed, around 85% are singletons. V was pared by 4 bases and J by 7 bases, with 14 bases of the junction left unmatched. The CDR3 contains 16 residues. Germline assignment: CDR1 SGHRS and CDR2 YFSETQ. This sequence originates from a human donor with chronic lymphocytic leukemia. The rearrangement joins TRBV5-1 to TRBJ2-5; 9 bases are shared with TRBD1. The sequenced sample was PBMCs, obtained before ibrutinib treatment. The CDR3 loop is CASSPGAGTGSGTQYF. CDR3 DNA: TGCGCCAGCAGCCCCGGCGCCGGGACAGGGTCAGGGACCCAGTACTTC.